The text below deals with one T cell receptor (beta chain). Its antigen is undetermined. This entry comes from a study of blood T cells in healthy people across ages. Broader study findings: Across samples, TCR beta diversity tracked strongly with naive T cell percentage. The study regarded diversity estimates from one million T cells as underestimates.

With a J-beta primer mix and a sample-barcoded 5' primer, a second PCR ran about 7 to 12 cycles. Each of the samples gave a minimum of 2.5 million paired-end reads that contained CDR3. TCRdb reprocessed the 5' RACE reads with MiXCR, giving one entry per CDR3 protein. The data show hundreds of thousands of distinct CDR3 sequences, around 41% seen once. This CDR3 spans 16 amino acids. Unmatched junction bases numbered 8, after V lost 4 bases and J lost 1 base. CDR1 is SGHRS, CDR2 YFSETQ, per germline. Sequences were obtained from blood. V and J are TRBV5-1 and TRBJ2-3; 8 nucleotides line up with TRBD1. The TCR comes from a man of 80 years or more in good health. This chain's CDR3 is CASSNRGDQGTDTQYF. The CDR3 coding sequence is TGCGCCAGCAGCAACAGGGGGGACCAGGGCACAGATACGCAGTATTTT.